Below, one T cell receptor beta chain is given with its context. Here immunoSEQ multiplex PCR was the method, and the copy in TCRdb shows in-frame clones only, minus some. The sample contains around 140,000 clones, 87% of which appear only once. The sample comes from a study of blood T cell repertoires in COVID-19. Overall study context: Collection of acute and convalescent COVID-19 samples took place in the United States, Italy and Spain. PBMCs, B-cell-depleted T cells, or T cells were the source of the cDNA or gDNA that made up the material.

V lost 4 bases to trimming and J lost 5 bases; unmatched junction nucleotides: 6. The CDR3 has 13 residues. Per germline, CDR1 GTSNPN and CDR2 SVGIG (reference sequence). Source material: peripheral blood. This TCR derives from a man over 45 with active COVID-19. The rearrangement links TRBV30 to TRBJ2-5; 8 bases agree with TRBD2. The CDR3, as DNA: TGTGCCTGGAATGTTCGCGGGGGGGAGACCCAGTACTTC. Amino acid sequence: CAWNVRGGETQYF. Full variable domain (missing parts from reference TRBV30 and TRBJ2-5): SQTIHQWPATLVQPVGSPLSLECTVEGTSNPNLYWYRQAAGRGLQLLFYSVGIGQISSEVPQNLSASRPQDRQFILSSKKLLLSDSGFYLCAWNVRGGETQYFGPGTRLLVL.